This is a list of T cell receptor beta chains from one sample in a study of blood T cell repertoires in COVID-19. Clones were read by immunoSEQ multiplex PCR, and TCRdb kept only the in-frame ones, dropping some. This repertoire shows some 200,000 clones, roughly four fifths found once; its top ten account for 12%. The sequenced sample consisted of peripheral blood. The receptors come from a woman aged 40-49 years with acute or convalescent COVID-19. The CDR3 runs from the conserved cysteine through the conserved F or W. A D gene is named only where the DNA matches it firmly. The size entry is marked missing in some rows and otherwise reads once, few, many or a size class.

abundance	v_gene	j_gene	d_gene	CDR3aa	CDR3nt
NA	TRBV24-1	TRBJ2-5	TRBD1	CATSDPRDRGASETQYF	TGTGCCACCAGTGATCCAAGGGACAGGGGGGCGTCGGAGACCCAGTACTTC
NA	TRBV12-3/TRBV12-4	TRBJ1-1	NA	CASSTEWGEAFF	TGTGCCAGCAGTACTGAATGGGGGGAGGCTTTCTTT
once	TRBV10-1	TRBJ2-3	TRBD1	CASSRRDRDADTQYF	TGCGCCAGCAGTCGCCGGGACAGGGATGCAGATACGCAGTATTTT
NA	TRBV10-3	TRBJ1-1	TRBD1	CAISDRTGGLAFF	TGTGCCATCAGTGATCGGACAGGGGGTCTGGCTTTCTTT
NA	TRBV7-8	TRBJ1-1	NA	CASSLVGGGTEAFF	TGTGCCAGCAGCTTAGTCGGCGGGGGGACTGAAGCTTTCTTT
many	TRBV6-5	TRBJ2-7	TRBD1	CASSRGTGTNEQYF	TGTGCCAGCAGTCGCGGGACAGGGACCAACGAGCAGTACTTC
NA	TRBV29-1	TRBJ2-7	NA	CSVEDPQGGEQYF	TGCAGCGTTGAAGATCCCCAGGGAGGCGAGCAGTACTTC
NA	TRBV7-2	TRBJ2-7	NA	CASSLFRESYEQYF	TGTGCCAGCAGCTTATTTAGGGAGTCCTACGAGCAGTACTTC
once	TRBV18	TRBJ1-2	TRBD1	CASSPIGTGQNGYTF	TGTGCCAGCTCACCGATCGGGACAGGGCAGAATGGCTACACCTTC
NA	TRBV6-5	TRBJ2-3	TRBD1	CASTRQGGDTQYF	TGTGCCAGCACTCGACAGGGGGGGGATACGCAGTATTTT
few	TRBV7-9	TRBJ1-1	NA	CASSPRDTNTEAFF	TGTGCCAGCAGCCCCCGGGACACGAACACTGAAGCTTTCTTT
NA	TRBV9	TRBJ2-1	NA	CASSVAWTAYNEQFF	TGTGCCAGCAGCGTAGCTTGGACAGCATACAATGAGCAGTTCTTC
NA	TRBV3-1/TRBV3-2	TRBJ2-1	TRBD2	CASSQEGSGIRTYNEQFF	TGTGCCAGCAGCCAAGAGGGTAGCGGGATAAGGACCTACAATGAGCAGTTCTTC
NA	TRBV10-2	TRBJ2-1	NA	CASRSQGSSYNEQFF	TGCGCCAGCAGATCTCAAGGGAGCTCCTACAATGAGCAGTTCTTC
NA	TRBV7-8	TRBJ1-2	TRBD1	CASSFLRDSYGYTF	TGTGCCAGCAGCTTCTTACGGGACAGCTATGGCTACACCTTC
NA	TRBV25-1	TRBJ2-1	TRBD2	CASRTSGRGGNEQFF	TGTGCCAGCAGGACTAGCGGGAGGGGGGGGAATGAGCAGTTCTTC
NA	TRBV4-1	TRBJ1-2	TRBD1	CASSQAGSRDRELGYTF	TGCGCCAGCAGCCAAGCGGGTTCCCGGGACAGGGAGCTTGGCTACACCTTC
NA	TRBV5-1	TRBJ1-1	TRBD1	CASSSGQTNTEAFF	TGCGCCAGCAGCTCGGGACAGACGAACACTGAAGCTTTCTTT
NA	TRBV2	TRBJ2-7	TRBD1	CASKPGQGYEQYF	TGTGCCAGCAAACCGGGACAGGGCTACGAGCAGTACTTC
NA	TRBV29-1	TRBJ1-1	NA	CSVGRGMGTEAFF	TGCAGCGTTGGCAGGGGCATGGGGACTGAAGCTTTCTTT
few	TRBV4-1	TRBJ2-1	NA	CASSQDETNFF	TGCGCCAGCAGCCAAGATGAGACTAACTTCTTC
few	TRBV10-3	TRBJ1-2	TRBD1	CAIGQGTNYGYTF	TGTGCCATCGGACAGGGGACGAACTATGGCTACACCTTC
few	TRBV11-2	TRBJ1-6	NA	CASSFTGSSYNSPLHF	TGTGCCAGCAGCTTCACAGGGAGCTCCTATAATTCACCCCTCCACTTT
NA	TRBV12-3/TRBV12-4	TRBJ1-4	NA	CASSTQGGEKLFF	TGTGCCAGCAGCACCCAGGGAGGCGAAAAACTGTTTTTT
once	TRBV5-6	TRBJ2-6	NA	CASTLSGANVLTF	TGTGCCAGCACCCTATCTGGGGCCAACGTCCTGACTTTC
NA	TRBV18	TRBJ1-1	NA	CASSPPTGNTEAFF	TGTGCCAGCTCACCACCGACAGGGAACACTGAAGCTTTCTTT
NA	TRBV25-1	TRBJ1-6	NA	CASSEFSLTGHNSPLHF	TGTGCCAGCAGTGAATTTTCCCTGACAGGTCACAATTCACCCCTCCACTTT
NA	TRBV2	TRBJ2-7	NA	CASSEQGASVEQYF	TGTGCCAGCAGTGAGCAGGGTGCCTCTGTCGAGCAGTACTTC
NA	TRBV3-1/TRBV3-2	TRBJ2-7	NA	CASSQEGVSSEQYF	TGTGCCAGCAGCCAAGAAGGGGTTAGCTCCGAGCAGTACTTC
NA	TRBV7-2	TRBJ2-3	TRBD1	CASSFGDRAPGQYF	TGTGCCAGCAGCTTCGGGGACAGGGCCCCAGGGCAGTATTTT
NA	TRBV6-5	TRBJ2-3	NA	CASQQGDGNTQYF	TGTGCCAGCCAGCAGGGCGATGGGAATACGCAGTATTTT
NA	TRBV2	TRBJ2-4	NA	CASVPGFAAKNIQYF	TGTGCCAGCGTACCGGGGTTCGCGGCCAAAAACATTCAGTACTTC
NA	TRBV2	TRBJ2-7	TRBD1	CASTPDRGREQYF	TGTGCCAGCACTCCAGACAGGGGCCGGGAGCAGTACTTC
NA	TRBV2	TRBJ2-7	NA	CASSEGGDYEQYF	TGTGCCAGCAGTGAGGGGGGTGACTACGAGCAGTACTTC
NA	TRBV27	TRBJ1-2	NA	CASSLGQHYGYTF	TGTGCCAGCAGTTTAGGGCAGCACTATGGCTACACCTTC
NA	TRBV15	TRBJ2-6	NA	CATGRSGANVLTF	TGTGCCACCGGGAGGTCTGGGGCCAACGTCCTGACTTTC
NA	TRBV7-8	TRBJ1-4	NA	CASSPGSRGEKLFF	TGTGCCAGCAGTCCAGGGTCACGGGGGGAAAAACTGTTTTTT